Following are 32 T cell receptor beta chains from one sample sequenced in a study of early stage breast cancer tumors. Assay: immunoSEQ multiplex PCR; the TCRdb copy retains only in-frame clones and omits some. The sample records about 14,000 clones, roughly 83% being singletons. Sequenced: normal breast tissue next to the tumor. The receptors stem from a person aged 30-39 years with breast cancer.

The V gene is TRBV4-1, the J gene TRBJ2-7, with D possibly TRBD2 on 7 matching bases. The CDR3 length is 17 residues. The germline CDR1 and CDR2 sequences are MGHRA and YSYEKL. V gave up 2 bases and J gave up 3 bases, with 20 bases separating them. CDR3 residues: CASSQRARGDISYEQYF. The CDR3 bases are TGCGCCAGCAGCCAACGGGCTCGGGGGGACATAAGCTACGAGCAGTACTTC.

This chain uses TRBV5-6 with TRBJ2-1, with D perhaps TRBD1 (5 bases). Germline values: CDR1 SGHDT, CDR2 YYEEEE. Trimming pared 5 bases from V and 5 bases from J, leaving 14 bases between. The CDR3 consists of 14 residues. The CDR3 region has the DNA TGTGCCAGCAGGGGGCCCCTCCCCAACAATGAGCAGTTCTTC. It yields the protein CASRGPLPNNEQFF. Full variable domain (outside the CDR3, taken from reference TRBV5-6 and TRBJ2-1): DAGVTQSPTHLIKTRGQQVTLRCSPKSGHDTVSWYQQALGQGPQFIFQYYEEEERQRGNFPDRFSGHQFPNYSSELNVNALLLGDSALYLCASRGPLPNNEQFFGPGTRLTVL.

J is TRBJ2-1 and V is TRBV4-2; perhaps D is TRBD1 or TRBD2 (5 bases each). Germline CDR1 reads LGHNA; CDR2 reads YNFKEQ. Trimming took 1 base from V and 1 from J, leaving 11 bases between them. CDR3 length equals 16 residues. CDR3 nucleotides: TGTGCCAGCAGCCAAGGGGACGGGTATTCCTACAATGAGCAGTTCTTC. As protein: CASSQGDGYSYNEQFF.

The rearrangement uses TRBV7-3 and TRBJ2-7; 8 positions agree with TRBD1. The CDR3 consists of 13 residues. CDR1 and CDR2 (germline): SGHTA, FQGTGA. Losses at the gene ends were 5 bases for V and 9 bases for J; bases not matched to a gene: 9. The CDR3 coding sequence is TGTGCCAGCAGCCCAGGACAGGGCGGTCGGCAGTACTTC. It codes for CASSPGQGGRQYF.

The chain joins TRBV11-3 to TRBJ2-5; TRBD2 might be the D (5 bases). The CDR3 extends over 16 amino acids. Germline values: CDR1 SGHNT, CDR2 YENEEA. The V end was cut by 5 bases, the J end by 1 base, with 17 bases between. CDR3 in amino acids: CASSPRVTSGQETQYF. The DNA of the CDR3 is TGTGCCAGCAGCCCGAGGGTTACCAGCGGCCAAGAGACCCAGTACTTC. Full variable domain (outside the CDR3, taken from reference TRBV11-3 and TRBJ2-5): EAGVVQSPRYKIIEKKQPVAFWCNPISGHNTLYWYLQNLGQGPELLIRYENEEAVDDSQLPKDRFSAERLKGVDSTLKIQPAELGDSAVYLCASSPRVTSGQETQYFGPGTRLLVL.

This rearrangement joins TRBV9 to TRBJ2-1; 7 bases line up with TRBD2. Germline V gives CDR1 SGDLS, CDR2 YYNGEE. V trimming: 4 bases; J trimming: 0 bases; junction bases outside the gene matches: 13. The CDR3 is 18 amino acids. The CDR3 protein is CASSPLQTSNPSYNEQFF. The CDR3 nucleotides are TGTGCCAGCAGCCCCCTCCAGACTAGCAATCCCTCCTACAATGAGCAGTTCTTC.

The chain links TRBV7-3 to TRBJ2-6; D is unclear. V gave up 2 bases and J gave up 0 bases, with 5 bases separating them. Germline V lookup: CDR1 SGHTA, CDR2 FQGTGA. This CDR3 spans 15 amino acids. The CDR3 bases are TGTGCCAGCAGCTTATTACCCTCTGGGGCCAACGTCCTGACTTTC. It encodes CASSLLPSGANVLTF.

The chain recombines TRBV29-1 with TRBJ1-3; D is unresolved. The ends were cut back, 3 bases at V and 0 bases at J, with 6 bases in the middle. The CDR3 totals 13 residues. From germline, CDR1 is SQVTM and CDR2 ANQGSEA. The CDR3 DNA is TGCAGCGTTGAGGGGAACTCTGGAAACACCATATATTTT. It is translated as CSVEGNSGNTIYF.

The CDR3 bases are TGTGCCTGGAGTCGGCTCGGGGAGCAGTTCTTC. The encoded protein is CAWSRLGEQFF. This sequence joins TRBV30 and TRBJ2-1; no clear D gene. V dropped 2 bases and J dropped 10 bases, with 9 bases sitting between them. Germline CDR1 GTSNPN, CDR2 SVGIG (reference sequence). The CDR3 has 11 amino acids. Full variable domain (missing parts from reference TRBV30 and TRBJ2-1): SQTIHQWPATLVQPVGSPLSLECTVEGTSNPNLYWYRQAAGRGLQLLFYSVGIGQISSEVPQNLSASRPQDRQFILSSKKLLLSDSGFYLCAWSRLGEQFFGPGTRLTVL.

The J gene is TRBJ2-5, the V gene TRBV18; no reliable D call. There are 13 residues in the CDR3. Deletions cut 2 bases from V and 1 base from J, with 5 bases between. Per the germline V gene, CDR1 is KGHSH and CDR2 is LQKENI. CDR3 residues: CASSPNIQETQYF. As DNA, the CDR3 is TGTGCCAGCTCACCAAACATCCAAGAGACCCAGTACTTC.

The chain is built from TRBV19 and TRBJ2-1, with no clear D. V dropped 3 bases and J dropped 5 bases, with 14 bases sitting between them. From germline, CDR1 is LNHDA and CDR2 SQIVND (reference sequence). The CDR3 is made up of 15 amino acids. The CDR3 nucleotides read TGTGCCAGTAGTATCGACTGGACGTATAACAATGAGCAGTTCTTC. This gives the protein CASSIDWTYNNEQFF.

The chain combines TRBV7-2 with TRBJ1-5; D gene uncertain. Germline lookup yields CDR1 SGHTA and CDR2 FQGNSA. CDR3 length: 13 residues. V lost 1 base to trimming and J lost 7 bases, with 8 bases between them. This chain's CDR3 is CASSLDSSQPQHF. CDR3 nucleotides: TGTGCCAGCAGCTTAGACAGTTCCCAGCCCCAGCATTTT. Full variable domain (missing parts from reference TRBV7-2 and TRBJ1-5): GAGVSQSPSNKVTEKGKDVELRCDPISGHTALYWYRQSLGQGLEFLIYFQGNSAPDKSGLPSDRFSAERTGGSVSTLTIQRTQQEDSAVYLCASSLDSSQPQHFGDGTRLSIL.

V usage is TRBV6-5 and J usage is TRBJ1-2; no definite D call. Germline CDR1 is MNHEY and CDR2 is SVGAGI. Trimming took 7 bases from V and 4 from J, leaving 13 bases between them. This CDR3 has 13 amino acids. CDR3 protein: CASTPTRGYGYTF. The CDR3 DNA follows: TGTGCCAGCACCCCGACGCGGGGCTATGGCTACACCTTC.

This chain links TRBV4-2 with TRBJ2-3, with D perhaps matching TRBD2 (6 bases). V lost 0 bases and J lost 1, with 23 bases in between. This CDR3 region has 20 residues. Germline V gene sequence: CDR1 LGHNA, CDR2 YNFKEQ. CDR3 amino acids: CASSQEIFMASERRTDTQYF. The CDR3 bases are TGTGCCAGCAGCCAAGAGATTTTTATGGCTAGCGAACGCCGCACAGATACGCAGTATTTT.

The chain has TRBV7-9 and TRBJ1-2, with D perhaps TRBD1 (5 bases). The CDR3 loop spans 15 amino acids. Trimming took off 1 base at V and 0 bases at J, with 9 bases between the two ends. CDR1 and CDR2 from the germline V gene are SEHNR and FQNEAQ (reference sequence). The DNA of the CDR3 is TGTGCCAGCAGCTTAGTACTGGGGGCTAACTATGGCTACACCTTC. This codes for CASSLVLGANYGYTF.

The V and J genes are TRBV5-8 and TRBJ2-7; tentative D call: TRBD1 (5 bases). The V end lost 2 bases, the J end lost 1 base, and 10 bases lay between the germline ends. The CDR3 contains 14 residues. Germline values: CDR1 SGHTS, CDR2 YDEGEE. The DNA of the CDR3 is TGTGCCAGCAGCTTTGGACACCAGTCCTACGAGCAGTACTTC. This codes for CASSFGHQSYEQYF.

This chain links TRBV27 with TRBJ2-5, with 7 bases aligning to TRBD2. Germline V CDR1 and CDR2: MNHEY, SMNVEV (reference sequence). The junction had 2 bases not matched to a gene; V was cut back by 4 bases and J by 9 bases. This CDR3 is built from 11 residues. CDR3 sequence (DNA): TGTGCCAGCAGTTCCCGGGGGGCCCAGTACTTC. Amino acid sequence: CASSSRGAQYF.

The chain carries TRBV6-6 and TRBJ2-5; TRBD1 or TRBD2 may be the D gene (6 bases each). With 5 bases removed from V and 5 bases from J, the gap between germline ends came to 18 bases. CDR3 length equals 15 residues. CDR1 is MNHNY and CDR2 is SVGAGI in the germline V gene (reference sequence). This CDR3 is CASSTLGGGKETQYF. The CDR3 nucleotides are TGTGCCAGCAGTACCTTAGGAGGGGGAAAGGAGACCCAGTACTTC.

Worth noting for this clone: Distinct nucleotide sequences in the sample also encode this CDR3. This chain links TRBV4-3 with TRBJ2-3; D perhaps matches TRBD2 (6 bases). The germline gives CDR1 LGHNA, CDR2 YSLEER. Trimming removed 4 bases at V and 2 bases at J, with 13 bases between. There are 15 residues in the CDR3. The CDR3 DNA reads TGCGCCAGCAGCCCCGAGGGACTCGCCACAGATACGCAGTATTTT. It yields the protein CASSPEGLATDTQYF.

CDR3 sequence reads: CASSDAGRSEKLFF. CDR3 nucleotides: TGTGCCAGCAGTGACGCAGGGAGGAGTGAAAAACTGTTTTTT. The chain joins TRBV25-1 to TRBJ1-4; possible D gene TRBD1, 5 bases. There are 14 residues in the CDR3. CDR1 is MGHDK, CDR2 SYGVNS, per germline. Trimming pared 3 bases from V and 7 bases from J, leaving 12 bases between.

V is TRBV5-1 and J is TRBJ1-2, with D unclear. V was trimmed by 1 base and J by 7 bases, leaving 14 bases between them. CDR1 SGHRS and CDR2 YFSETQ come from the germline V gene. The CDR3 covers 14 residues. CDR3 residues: CASSLLERAGGYTF. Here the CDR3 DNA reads TGCGCCAGCAGCTTGTTGGAAAGGGCGGGTGGCTACACCTTC.

The CDR3 here is CASSDPGTSGKRGYYNEQFF. The DNA for the CDR3 is TGTGCCAGCAGCGATCCAGGGACTAGCGGGAAAAGGGGCTACTACAATGAGCAGTTCTTC. The J gene is TRBJ2-1, the V gene TRBV4-2, with TRBD2 identical over 13 bases. Germline V lookup: CDR1 LGHNA, CDR2 YNFKEQ. V dropped 5 bases and J dropped 3; count of bases not matched to a gene: 16. The CDR3 totals 20 residues.

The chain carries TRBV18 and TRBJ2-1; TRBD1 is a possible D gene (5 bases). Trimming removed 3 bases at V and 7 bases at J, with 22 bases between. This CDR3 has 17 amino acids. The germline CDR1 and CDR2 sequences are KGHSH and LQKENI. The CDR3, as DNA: TGTGCCAGCTCACCCCCCCAGGGCGGTAGATTGGGAAATGAGCAGTTCTTC. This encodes CASSPPQGGRLGNEQFF.

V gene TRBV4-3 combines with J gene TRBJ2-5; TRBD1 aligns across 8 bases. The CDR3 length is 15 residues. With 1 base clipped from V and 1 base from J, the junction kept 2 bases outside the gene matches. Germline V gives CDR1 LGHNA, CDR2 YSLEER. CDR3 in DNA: TGCGCCAGCAGCCAAGGGGACAGGACCCAAGAGACCCAGTACTTC. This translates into CASSQGDRTQETQYF.

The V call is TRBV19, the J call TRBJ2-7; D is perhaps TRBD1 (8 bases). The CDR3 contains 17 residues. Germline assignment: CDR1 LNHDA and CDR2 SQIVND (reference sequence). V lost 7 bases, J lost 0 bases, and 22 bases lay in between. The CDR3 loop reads CASTTGQGGKNSYEQYF. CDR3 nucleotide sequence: TGTGCCAGTACTACCGGACAGGGAGGGAAAAACTCCTACGAGCAGTACTTC.

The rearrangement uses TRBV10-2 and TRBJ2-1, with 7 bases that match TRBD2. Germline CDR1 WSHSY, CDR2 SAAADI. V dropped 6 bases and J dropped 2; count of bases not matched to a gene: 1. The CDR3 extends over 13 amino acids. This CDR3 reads CASSGRTYNEQFF. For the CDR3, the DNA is TGCGCCAGCAGCGGGAGGACCTACAATGAGCAGTTCTTC.

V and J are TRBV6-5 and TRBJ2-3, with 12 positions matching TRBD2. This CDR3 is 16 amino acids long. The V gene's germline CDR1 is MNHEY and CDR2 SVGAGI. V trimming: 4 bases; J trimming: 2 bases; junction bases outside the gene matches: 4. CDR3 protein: CASSSLAGGPTDTQYF. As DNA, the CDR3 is TGTGCCAGCAGTTCGCTAGCGGGAGGGCCCACAGATACGCAGTATTTT.

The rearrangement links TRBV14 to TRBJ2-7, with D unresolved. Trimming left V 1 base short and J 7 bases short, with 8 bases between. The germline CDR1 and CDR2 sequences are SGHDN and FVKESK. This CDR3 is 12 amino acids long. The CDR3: CASSQVGGEQYF. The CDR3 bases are TGTGCCAGCAGCCAAGTCGGTGGAGAGCAGTACTTC.

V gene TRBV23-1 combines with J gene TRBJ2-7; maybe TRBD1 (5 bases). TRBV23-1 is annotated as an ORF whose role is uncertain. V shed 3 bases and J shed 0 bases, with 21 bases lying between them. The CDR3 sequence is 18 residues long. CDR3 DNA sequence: TGCGCCAGCAGTCACCCAGCTGACAGTCCTGATATCTCCTACGAGCAGTACTTC. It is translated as CASSHPADSPDISYEQYF.

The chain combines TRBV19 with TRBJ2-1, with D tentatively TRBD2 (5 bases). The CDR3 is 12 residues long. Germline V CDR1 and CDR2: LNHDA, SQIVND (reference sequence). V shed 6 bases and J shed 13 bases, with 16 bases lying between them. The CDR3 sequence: CASSLTGDFQFF. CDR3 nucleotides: TGTGCCAGTAGCTTAACCGGGGATTTCCAGTTCTTC.

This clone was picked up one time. In DNA, the CDR3 is TGTGCCAGCAGCTTGTACGGGGGTAATCAGCCCCAGCATTTT. It yields the protein CASSLYGGNQPQHF. The J gene is TRBJ1-5, the V gene TRBV5-6; possibly TRBD1 for D (5 bases). The CDR3 is 14 residues long. Germline V lookup: CDR1 SGHDT, CDR2 YYEEEE. V was cut by 1 base and J by 4 bases, with 9 bases left in between.

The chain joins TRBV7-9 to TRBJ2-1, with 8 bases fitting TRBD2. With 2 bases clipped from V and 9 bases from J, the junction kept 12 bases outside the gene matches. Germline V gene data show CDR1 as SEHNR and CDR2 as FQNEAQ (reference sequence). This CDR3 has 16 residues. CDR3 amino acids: CASSLRRASGFGEQFF. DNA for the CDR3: TGTGCCAGCAGCTTACGTCGGGCTAGCGGGTTCGGTGAGCAGTTCTTC.